This TCR beta chain was documented in a study of cytomegalovirus exposure and HLA in healthy donors (dated by TCRdb to the late 2010s). Turning to the overall study: According to an earlier analysis of around 600 of the donors, some 170 million T cells yielded 117 million unique TCR beta sequences and 276 Gb of sequence data. An early release that covered some 640 HLA-typed donors contained about 300 gigabases of sequencing data and tens of millions of unique TCR sequences. Of the roughly 400 genotyped donors, over 70% fell in the genetic ancestry cluster associated with self-reported Caucasian donors. The aim of the study was to test whether cataloging public T cell receptors could identify signatures of past pathogen exposure. Using immunosequencing, the study profiled T cell repertoires from around 680 subjects and related those repertoires to cytomegalovirus serostatus. Besides the first cohort of approximately 670 subjects, a separate validation cohort made up of about 120 different subjects was used. To predict cytomegalovirus infection status, the study brought together high-throughput TCR immunosequencing, statistical association of individual TCRs with disease status, and machine learning. In a later analysis, previously published TCR beta repertoires from 600 to 850 donors were re-analyzed and high-resolution HLA genotyping was added so that TCR occurrence patterns could be studied. In the later analysis, no new phenotypic data were used to find candidate immune exposures; instead, reliance was placed on TCR beta sequences and their occurrence across donors. In an earlier analysis of 587 of the donors, high-throughput TCR beta sequencing was used to judge whether each TCR beta V gene segment behaved as functional or pseudogenic. Alongside the repertoire data, information on donor age, sex, ethnicity and CMV serostatus was compiled. In a later genetic analysis, genome-wide SNP genotypes for 398 of the 666 donors were used, and that subset was treated as a discovery cohort. All discovery cohort repertoires had been generated using a single sequencing platform. HLA typing included class I and class II loci at four-digit resolution. Typing coverage differed by locus: A, B, C, DRB1 and DQB1 were typed in roughly 620-630 donors, DQA1 in 500 to 550, DPA1 in around 610, and DPB1 in just under 490. Roughly five DR-DQ haplotypes were treated as single units for association and clustering because of strong linkage in the cohort. Among roughly 400 genotyped donors of the cohort, an average of roughly 240,000 unique TCR beta nucleotide sequences were sequenced per donor, 15% to 20% of them non-productive.

General findings and caveats noted by the study authors: Only TCR beta chains were sequenced in this cohort, and the absence of alpha or paired-chain data limited detectable features. Correlated functional status among segregating V segments might be attributable to linkage disequilibrium, but an unknown experimental factor could not be ruled out. Compared with equally common non-associated chains, HLA-associated TCR beta chains in a later analysis were more clonally expanded and had lower generation probabilities. A later genetic analysis associated a missense DCLRE1C variant with V-gene and J-gene trimming of TCR beta chains, and an independent cohort replicated the association. HLA typing was unavailable for some donors at each locus, so association tests used only the typed subset. In a later analysis, more than 15,000 TCR beta sequences were associated with specific HLA alleles at a false discovery rate of 0.05. Roughly uniform sequencing depth across donors was assumed in presence/absence analyses, although this assumption may not hold. A later genetic analysis reported fewer N-insertions in productive TCRs among donors in an Asian-associated ancestry cluster than the approximately 670-donor mean. A group of highly shared sequence variants was considered likely to be a technical artifact of the sequencing pipeline. In a later analysis, several top co-occurrence clusters were reported to appear linked to parvovirus B19, influenza, CMV and Epstein-Barr virus. The earlier analysis of around 600 of the donors excluded some 16 rarely observed V segments, including chromosome 9 orphons, because counts were too low. Broadly in line with IMGT annotations, most TCR beta V segments showed up in productive rearrangements about 87% or about 30% of the time in an earlier analysis of roughly 590 of the donors. In a later analysis, TCR association rates were found to vary across HLA loci, with the most associated TCRs seen for DRB1 alleles and the fewest for HLA-C alleles. When HLA alleles, especially DR and DQ, strongly co-occurred, TCR associations were difficult to assign to individual alleles. It was suggested by the authors that the approach could potentially be generalized to other disease states and immunological phenotypes. Most TCR sequences were seen in very few donors, while some public TCRs were found in many individuals. In both the original and validation cohorts, the classifier was reported to diagnose cytomegalovirus status with high specificity and sensitivity. For the cohort, immune exposure information was limited to CMV serostatus. A further reported finding was that TCR beta sequences accurately predicted the HLA-A and HLA-B alleles for most subjects in the first cohort. A later analysis found that most CMV-associated TCR beta chains appeared HLA-restricted, with HLA associations seemingly driven largely by CMV exposure. Some IMGT-functional V segments, including TRBV6-2 and TRBV6-3, could not be distinguished by the 87-base-pair reads and were therefore excluded. In vitro tests confirmed that a few of the cytomegalovirus-associated TCR beta chains recognize cytomegalovirus antigens. The study gave a list of 150 to 200 TCR beta chains associated with cytomegalovirus.

To note about this clone: The target of this receptor is not known.

Reading the germline V gene gives CDR1 SGHRS and CDR2 YFSETQ. V is cut back by 4 bases and J by 4 bases, with 7 bases in the junction unmatched. The CDR3 holds 15 amino acids from the cysteine to the phenylalanine. Solely the CDR3 DNA is kept, with 45 bases framed from the first base. Libraries were built with the immunoSEQ multiplex PCR assay. For the multiplex PCR, a mixture combining 60 forward primers for TCR Vbeta segments and 13 reverse primers for TCR Jbeta segments was used. The CDR3 region of rearranged TCR beta genes was amplified from genomic DNA with a multiplex PCR assay. The Illumina HiSeq System was used to sequence the amplified TCR beta libraries as 87-base-pair reads. For the original study's pipeline: Across the 670 or so repertoires, a later analysis counted approximately 83 million unique TCR beta chains, roughly 11 million of which were shared by at least two donors. To remove PCR and sequencing errors, raw reads were error-corrected and collapsed into unique sequences using a nearest-neighbor algorithm that merged closely related sequences. CDR3 sequences were aligned to IMGT reference sequences to assign V, D and J gene segments. For a sequence to be retained, a match of at least six nucleotides was required to both a V gene segment and a J gene segment. Rearrangements were classified as productive when the CDR3 lacked stop codons and remained in frame with V and J, and all other rearrangements were classified as non-productive. Following IMGT convention, CDR3 was defined as the stretch from the second conserved V-encoded cysteine to the conserved J-encoded phenylalanine. The earlier analysis of about 640 of the donors excluded any sequence lacking an unambiguous match to a single V gene segment. In an earlier analysis of 500 to 750 of the donors, V segments were called functional above 56.7% productive rearrangements and were called segregating when the between-donor standard deviation exceeded 5%. A statistical classification framework was built to diagnose cytomegalovirus status from the catalog of TCR beta chain sequences. A later analysis assigned V and J genes by comparing TCR nucleotide sequences with IMGT/GENE-DB human TR gene sequences. Using the TCRdist pipeline, a later analysis assigned CDR3 sequences along with most-parsimonious VDJ recombination scenarios. In a later analysis, each TCR beta chain was defined by its CDR3 amino acid sequence together with its V-gene family, and reads lacking a unique V-gene family were excluded. To address suspected cross-contamination and a sequencing artifact, a later analysis removed 450 to 700 highly shared, low-generation-probability nucleotide sequences. A later analysis calculated a clonal expansion index for each public chain from normalized within-repertoire ranks of inferred template counts. A later analysis computed generation probabilities with a VDJ recombination model fitted to out-of-frame rearrangements, and checked the results against IGoR. Hypergeometric tests were used in a later analysis to score TCR-TCR, TCR-HLA and TCR-CMV co-occurrence, with a repertoire-size bias correction applied to the TCR pairs. In a later analysis, false discovery rates were estimated by permuting HLA or CMV assignments 20 times. In a later analysis, co-occurring TCRs were grouped using DBSCAN, with TCRdist sequence similarity added in when clustering inside HLA-allele-positive subsets. Co-occurrence clustering excluded repertoires with fewer than 30,000 or more than 120,000 public chains, plus five with anomalous nucleotide sharing. TCRdb limited this immuneACCESS table to in-frame rearrangements with V and J called. A share of clones is missing; checked studies link under half to unresolved V genes, and the rest is unexplained. V, J and clone size are taken as reported in that table, and D and trimming were inferred from the DNA itself. The table for this sample shows around 30,000 clones. Of the sample, approximately 0.69% is held by the ten largest clones.

The cohort was made up of roughly 670 healthy bone marrow donors. All cohort members were sampled while nominally healthy, although unrecorded immune exposures were likely present. The donor tested CMV seronegative and was one of the 352 seronegative cohort members. A peripheral blood sample was provided by each donor, and peripheral blood mononuclear cells were used for TCR beta sequencing. Genomic DNA was extracted from the blood cell samples with the Qiagen DNeasy Blood Extraction Kit. Sequencing input: PBMCs. This receptor chain uses TRBV5-1 and TRBJ1-1; TRBD1 aligns with 10 central bases. The sequence derives from a man aged 25-45 years in good health and CMV-seronegative. The sequenced DNA is TGCGCCAGCAGCAAGACAGGGGGCCAGGGCACTGAAGCTTTCTTT. Its protein is CASSKTGGQGTEAFF. With the portions outside the CDR3 filled from the reference TRBV5-1 and TRBJ1-1 genes, the complete variable region becomes KAGVTQTPRYLIKTRGQQVTLSCSPISGHRSVSWYQQTPGQGLQFLFEYFSETQRNKGNFPGRFSGRQFSNSRSEMNVSTLELGDSALYLCASSKTGGQGTEAFFGQGTRLTVV.